A single sample gave rise to the 9 T cell receptor beta chains below, sequenced in a study of control samples from healthy donors and cancer patients (dated by TCRdb to about 2020). Library construction relied on the immunoSEQ multiplex PCR assay. This immuneACCESS table, as held by TCRdb, lists in-frame sequences with V and J called but not all clones. Of the missing ones, under half trace to an unresolved V gene in checked studies; the others have no known cause. The table for this sample lists roughly 100,000 clones; approximately 90% of them were counted only once. The leading ten clones occupy about 2.5% of the sample. The specimen was blood. These receptors were taken from a woman between 18 and 30 years old in good health.

The chain employs TRBV3-1 (or the pseudogene TRBV3-2) and TRBJ1-6; D not certain. The CDR3 spans 16 residues. CDR1 and CDR2 from the germline V gene are LGHDT and YNNKEL (reference sequence). The V and J ends lost 6 bases and 2 bases respectively, with 14 bases between them. The CDR3 coding sequence is TGTGCCAGCAGTCACGACGGAATGCCCTATAATTCACCCCTCCACTTT. Translated: CASSHDGMPYNSPLHF.

This chain links TRBV20-1 with TRBJ1-6; 11 bases align to TRBD1. The CDR3 contains 16 residues. With 3 bases clipped from V and 6 bases from J, the junction kept 7 bases outside the gene matches. The germline CDR1 and CDR2 sequences are DFQATT and SNEGSKA (reference sequence). CDR3 DNA sequence: TGCAGTGCTAGTTTGGACAGGGGGCAACTTAATTCACCCCTCCACTTT. As protein: CSASLDRGQLNSPLHF.

V usage is TRBV5-1 and J usage is TRBJ1-4, with 9 bases aligning to TRBD1. The germline V gene has CDR1 SGHRS and CDR2 YFSETQ. Trimming took 6 bases from V and 8 from J; bases not matched to a gene: 14. There are 16 residues in the CDR3. This CDR3 is CASTHWPGTGKEKLFF. CDR3 DNA: TGCGCCAGCACCCATTGGCCCGGGACAGGGAAGGAAAAACTGTTTTTT.

This chain links TRBV9 with TRBJ1-1; D remains ambiguous. The V end was cut by 0 bases, the J end by 3 bases, with 24 bases between. CDR1 and CDR2 (germline): SGDLS, YYNGEE. The CDR3 totals 19 residues. As DNA, the CDR3 is TGTGCCAGCAGCGTAGGTGGGATGGGGTGGAGGGCCGGGGACACTGAAGCTTTCTTT. Its protein product is CASSVGGMGWRAGDTEAFF.

This sequence joins TRBV30 and TRBJ1-1; no clear D gene. Per the germline V gene, CDR1 is GTSNPN and CDR2 is SVGIG (reference sequence). The CDR3 runs 13 residues. V lost 0 bases, J lost 11 bases, and 16 bases lay in between. The CDR3 sequence is CAWSVGGPGTAFF. The CDR3 DNA is TGTGCCTGGAGTGTAGGAGGGCCTGGAACGGCTTTCTTT.

This sequence joins TRBV27 and TRBJ2-7; D gene unclear. Trimming shortened V by 5 bases and J by 3 bases, and 14 bases separated the two germline ends. This CDR3 contains 14 residues. Germline assignment: CDR1 MNHEY and CDR2 SMNVEV (reference sequence). CDR3 nucleotides: TGTGCCAGCAGTCGAAGCAATTGGTTCTACGAGCAGTACTTC. This encodes CASSRSNWFYEQYF.

The gene calls are TRBV6-2 or TRBV6-3 and TRBJ2-3, with D tentatively TRBD2 (6 bases). Germline V lookup: CDR1 MNHEY, CDR2 SVGEGT. CDR3 length: 15 residues. V was shortened by 6 bases and J by 3 bases, with 16 bases between the two germline ends. Written as DNA, the CDR3 is TGTGCCAGCAGCAATCTTCGGGACTCAACAGATACGCAGTATTTT. Translation: CASSNLRDSTDTQYF.

This chain joins TRBV2 and TRBJ1-5, with D possibly being TRBD1 (5 bases). V was shortened by 5 bases and J by 0 bases, with 17 bases between the two germline ends. The germline gives CDR1 SNHLY, CDR2 FYNNEI. This CDR3 comprises 17 residues. The DNA of the CDR3 is TGTGCCAGCAGTTCCCGGGACGGAGACCCTAGCAATCAGCCCCAGCATTTT. Translation: CASSSRDGDPSNQPQHF.

This rearrangement joins TRBV19 to TRBJ1-2; TRBD1 is a possible D gene (5 bases). CDR1 and CDR2 (germline): LNHDA, SQIVND (reference sequence). V shed 3 bases and J shed 5 bases, with 19 bases lying between them. The CDR3 covers 16 residues. The CDR3, as DNA: TGTGCCAGTAGTATTGGCGAACAACGCGGGGCATATGGCTACACCTTC. The encoded protein is CASSIGEQRGAYGYTF.